This TCR beta chain was recorded in a study of a mutant IDH1 vaccine in newly diagnosed glioma. Overall study: Patients were started on vaccination 4-6 weeks after radiotherapy alone, or with temozolomide cycles. Averaging around 40 years of age, treated patients were about 62% male and roughly 38% female. Earlier care involved radiotherapy, temozolomide, or both, and the majority received both.

Time point of the sample: week 5, during vaccination. Every single dose of the vaccine, 300 ug of mutant IDH1 20-mer peptide, came with topical imiquimod. Sequencing was performed with immunoSEQ multiplex PCR; in TCRdb, only in-frame clones are kept and a portion is missing. Seen here are 40,000 to 65,000 clones, around four fifths observed once, and the top ten hold approximately 1.8%. The CDR3 has 16 residues. After removal of 8 bases from V and 6 bases from J, the junction contained 16 bases not matched to a gene. The germline CDR1 and CDR2 sequences are LNHDA and SQIVND (reference sequence). This clone was observed a few times. Its antigen is undetermined.

The origin of this receptor is a woman in her forties with glioma. The chain has TRBV19 and TRBJ1-5, with 7 bases identical to TRBD1. The sample consisted of PBMCs, taken from a glioma patient whose treatment included an IDH1 peptide vaccine. This CDR3 reads CASSTTMAPGGQPQHF. The CDR3 nucleotides are TGTGCCAGTTCTACTACAATGGCGCCAGGGGGTCAGCCCCAGCATTTT.